A single sample gave rise to the 13 T cell receptor beta chains below, sequenced in a study of PD-1 blockade in classical Hodgkin lymphoma. Time point indicated: newly diagnosed, previously untreated cHL patient sample. CD8+ T cell isolation from thawed PBMCs was performed by magnetic negative selection. Clones were sequenced by immunoSEQ multiplex PCR, and TCRdb holds only the in-frame ones, with some missing. The repertoire holds some 15,000 clones, with roughly nine tenths as singletons. The sequenced sample consisted of CD8+ T cells from blood. These receptor sequences come from a human donor with classical Hodgkin lymphoma.

The V call is TRBV12-5, the J call TRBJ1-5; D is possibly TRBD1 (5 bases). This CDR3 comprises 15 residues. Germline assignment: CDR1 LGHNT and CDR2 FRNRAP. Trimming pared 6 bases from V and 2 bases from J, leaving 14 bases between. CDR3 region: CASGPGLDGNQPQHF. CDR3 DNA sequence: TGTGCTAGTGGGCCGGGGCTAGATGGCAATCAGCCCCAGCATTTT.

The gene calls are TRBV5-1 and TRBJ2-7; D is unresolved. This CDR3 is built from 14 residues. Germline CDR1 reads SGHRS; CDR2 reads YFSETQ. V gave up 0 bases and J gave up 1 base, with 8 bases separating them. The CDR3 region is CASSLEAYSYEQYF. The CDR3 DNA reads TGCGCCAGCAGCTTGGAGGCGTATTCCTACGAGCAGTACTTC.

The chain uses TRBV5-6 and TRBJ2-5; 10 bases are shared with TRBD2. The J call may be mistaken, given a closer DNA end match to TRBJ2-7. This CDR3 spans 14 amino acids. Germline V gene data show CDR1 as SGHDT and CDR2 as YYEEEE. CDR3 DNA: TGTGCCAGCAGTCTAGCGGGAGAGTCCTACGAGCAGTACTTC. It specifies CASSLAGESYEQYF.

The V and J genes are TRBV15 and TRBJ2-5; 7 bases match TRBD2. The germline V gene encodes CDR1 LNHNV and CDR2 YYDKDF (reference sequence). The CDR3 is 14 residues long. The J segment lost 1 base and the V segment lost 3 bases, leaving 2 bases of the junction unmatched. Here the CDR3 DNA reads TGTGCCACCAGCAGGCGGGAGATCCAAGAGACCCAGTACTTC. As protein: CATSRREIQETQYF. Based on the CDR3 plus reference TRBV15 and TRBJ2-5, the full variable domain is DAMVIQNPRYQVTQFGKPVTLSCSQTLNHNVMYWYQQKSSQAPKLLFHYYDKDFNNEADTPDNFQSRRPNTSFCFLDIRSPGLGDTAMYLCATSRREIQETQYFGPGTRLLVL.

This chain connects TRBV2 to TRBJ1-4; TRBD1 is a possible D gene (6 bases). Germline assignment: CDR1 SNHLY and CDR2 FYNNEI. The germline V and J ends were trimmed by 6 bases and 8 bases, with 7 bases remaining between them. The CDR3 has 11 residues. This CDR3 is CASRGTEKLFF. The DNA of the CDR3 is TGTGCCAGCAGAGGGACAGAAAAACTGTTTTTT.

In DNA, the CDR3 is TGCGCCAGCAGCCAAGACAAGGGGGCCATGAGCTCTGGGGCCAACGTCCTGACTTTC. It encodes CASSQDKGAMSSGANVLTF. The chain employs TRBV4-1 and TRBJ2-6; 7 bases match TRBD1. Germline V CDR1 and CDR2: MGHRA, YSYEKL. J gave up 0 bases and V 0 bases, and 8 bases lay outside the gene matches. CDR3 size: 19 residues.

The rearrangement uses TRBV5-6 and TRBJ1-2; D is unclear. The CDR3 length is 15 residues. The germline V gene encodes CDR1 SGHDT and CDR2 YYEEEE. V lost 5 bases and J 2 bases, leaving 16 bases between the germline ends. CDR3 coding DNA: TGTGCCAGCAGTTTTGACGGTTATACGAACTATGGCTACACCTTC. Translated, it gives CASSFDGYTNYGYTF. The variable domain in full, completed from reference TRBV5-6 and TRBJ1-2, reads DAGVTQSPTHLIKTRGQQVTLRCSPKSGHDTVSWYQQALGQGPQFIFQYYEEEERQRGNFPDRFSGHQFPNYSSELNVNALLLGDSALYLCASSFDGYTNYGYTFGSGTRLTVV.

The rearrangement links TRBV7-6 to TRBJ2-3, with D possibly matching TRBD2 (6 bases). The length of the CDR3 is 13 residues. Trimming removed 2 bases from V and 6 bases from J, with 9 bases in between. CDR1 and CDR2 (germline): SGHVS, FNYEAQ. The CDR3 DNA reads TGTGCCAGCAGCTTATACCGGGGGGATACGCAGTATTTT. Translation: CASSLYRGDTQYF.

V and J are TRBV27 and TRBJ1-2; D is unresolved. CDR3 length equals 15 residues. Germline values: CDR1 MNHEY, CDR2 SMNVEV (reference sequence). V gave up 3 bases and J gave up 0 bases, with 11 bases separating them. DNA for the CDR3: TGTGCCAGCAGTTTGGTGTCGGGCTCTAACTATGGCTACACCTTC. It yields the protein CASSLVSGSNYGYTF.

The chain has TRBV5-5 and TRBJ2-3; D call uncertain. V lost 2 bases to trimming and J lost 4 bases, with 8 bases between them. The CDR3 has 13 residues. Germline V gene data show CDR1 as SGHKS and CDR2 as YYEKEE (reference sequence). The CDR3 here is CASSLEQADTQYF. The CDR3 coding sequence is TGTGCCAGCAGCTTAGAGCAGGCAGATACGCAGTATTTT. The full variable domain, completed using reference TRBV5-5 and TRBJ2-3, is DAGVTQSPTHLIKTRGQQVTLRCSPISGHKSVSWYQQVLGQGPQFIFQYYEKEERGRGNFPDRFSARQFPNYSSELNVNALLLGDSALYLCASSLEQADTQYFGPGTRLTVL.

Only one count was recorded for this clone. The chain's CDR3 is CASSPSGRLAVTGELFF. CDR3 sequence (DNA): TGTGCCAGCAGTCCCTCGGGTAGACTAGCGGTCACCGGGGAGCTGTTTTTT. The V call is TRBV27, the J call TRBJ2-2; 9 positions agree with TRBD2. The length of the CDR3 is 17 residues. Losses at the gene ends were 5 bases for V and 4 bases for J; bases not matched to a gene: 11. Germline CDR1 MNHEY, CDR2 SMNVEV (reference sequence).

This clone was detected only once. The gene calls are TRBV14 and TRBJ2-7; 10 bases fit TRBD1. Looked up from germline, CDR1 is SGHDN and CDR2 is FVKESK. The CDR3 is 17 residues long. V was clipped by 3 bases and J by 3 bases; unmatched bases: 11. CDR3 amino acids: CASSHSPGQGPIYEQYF. The CDR3 DNA reads TGTGCCAGCAGCCATTCGCCGGGACAGGGGCCGATCTACGAGCAGTACTTC.

This clone was counted once. This chain links TRBV27 with TRBJ1-5; D is perhaps TRBD1 (5 bases). Trimming removed 4 bases at V and 4 bases at J, with 17 bases between. The germline gives CDR1 MNHEY, CDR2 SMNVEV (reference sequence). The CDR3 is made up of 16 amino acids. The CDR3 is CASSSSPEGWNQPQHF. The CDR3 region has the DNA TGTGCCAGCAGTTCCAGCCCGGAGGGGTGGAATCAGCCCCAGCATTTT.